This T cell receptor beta chain was recovered during a study of shared clonotypes between healthy human individuals. General observations from the study: There were few donors, and this limited the genetic and exposure-history diversity represented.

Of note for this clone: Its antigen is unknown.

CDR1 is SQVTM and CDR2 is ANQGSEA in the germline V gene. V gave up 7 bases and J gave up 4 bases; unmatched junction bases: 8. The CDR3 is 13 amino acids. As originally analysed: From ImmunoSEQ came sequences covering only the junction and carrying no quality scores, so filtering differed. Clones were sequenced by immunoSEQ multiplex PCR, and TCRdb holds only the in-frame ones, with some missing. The V and J calls and clone size come from that table; D and trimming were worked out from the DNA. The table has some 630,000 clones, roughly 96% seen once; the top ten hold roughly 0.1%. Naivety among CD8 cells was defined by CD45RO negativity and positive CCR7 selection, thereby excluding terminally differentiated effector memory CD45RA+ cells.

The chain employs TRBV29-1 and TRBJ2-5; TRBD2 aligns across 8 bases. Sequenced: naive CD8+ T cells sorted from blood. This clonotype originated in a woman aged 25 to 39 in good health. The CDR3 DNA follows: TGCAGCGCCAGAGACGGGGGGGTAGAGACCCAGTACTTC. This encodes CSARDGGVETQYF.